Listed below are T cell receptor beta chains from one sample, sequenced in a study of cytomegalovirus exposure and HLA in healthy donors. Measured with immunoSEQ multiplex PCR; TCRdb has only the in-frame clones, and not every one. Here the sample spans 210,000 or so clones, about nine tenths being singletons. Specimen: PBMCs. The receptors originated from a man aged 30-40 years in good health and CMV-seronegative. Each CDR3 is given with its conserved first and last residue. A D gene is named only where the DNA matches it firmly. Size is stated for part of the rows, as once, few or many counts, or as a class when the clone is expanded.

NA	TRBV5-6	TRBJ1-1	NA	TGTGCCAGCAGCTTAGAGGAGATGAACACTGAAGCTTTCTTT	CASSLEEMNTEAFF
NA	TRBV29-1	TRBJ2-3	TRBD1	TGCAGCGTGACAGGGTTTAGCACAGATACGCAGTATTTT	CSVTGFSTDTQYF
NA	TRBV6-6	TRBJ2-7	TRBD2	TGTGCCACGGGAGGAACGACCTACGAGCAGTACTTC	CATGGTTYEQYF
NA	TRBV9	TRBJ2-3	NA	TGTGCCAGCAGCCACGGACTTACTAGCACAGATACGCAGTATTTT	CASSHGLTSTDTQYF
NA	TRBV11-3	TRBJ2-1	TRBD1	TGTGCCAGCAGCTCGGGACAGGGGCCTCACAATGAGCAGTTCTTC	CASSSGQGPHNEQFF
NA	TRBV5-1	TRBJ1-2	NA	TGCGCCAGCAGCTTATCCCAGGTTTCCTATGGCTACACCTTC	CASSLSQVSYGYTF
NA	TRBV28	TRBJ1-3	NA	TGTGCCAGCAGTTTCCCGGGGACTTCCTCTGGAAACACCATATATTTT	CASSFPGTSSGNTIYF
NA	TRBV29-1	TRBJ2-3	TRBD2	TGCAGCGTTGAGGGGCTAGCGGGGGGTTCAGATACGCAGTATTTT	CSVEGLAGGSDTQYF
NA	TRBV6-6	TRBJ2-7	NA	TGTGCCAGCAGCCCCCCCACAGCCTACGAGCAGTACTTC	CASSPPTAYEQYF
NA	TRBV27	TRBJ1-1	NA	TGTGCCAGCAGTTTATTTTTTACTAGCTTGGGGCACGCTGAAGCTTTCTTT	CASSLFFTSLGHAEAFF
NA	TRBV5-1	TRBJ1-3	NA	TGCGCCAGCAGCCGAGAGGGCTATAGGGAGAACACCATATATTTT	CASSREGYRENTIYF
NA	TRBV28	TRBJ2-3	TRBD1	TGTGCCAGCAGCCTTACAGGGGTAGTTTCGACAGATACGCAGTATTTT	CASSLTGVVSTDTQYF
NA	TRBV6-1	TRBJ1-5	NA	TGTGCCAGTCTCGAACCAGGGATGGGACTACAGCCCCAGCATTTT	CASLEPGMGLQPQHF
NA	TRBV4-2	TRBJ1-6	NA	TGTGCCAGCAGCCAAGATAGAGGGAGCCCCATTTCACCCCTCCACTTT	CASSQDRGSPISPLHF
NA	TRBV28	TRBJ2-2	NA	TGTGCCAGCAGTTTGCCCCTAAGACTAGATAACACCGGGGAGCTGTTTTTT	CASSLPLRLDNTGELFF
NA	TRBV28	TRBJ1-4	NA	TGTGCCACCGCGGGGGTAACTAATGAAAAACTGTTTTTT	CATAGVTNEKLFF
NA	TRBV11-3	TRBJ2-7	TRBD2	TGTGCCAGCAGCTTAGGGTCTAGCGGGATACAGTACTTC	CASSLGSSGIQYF
NA	TRBV20-1	TRBJ2-5	NA	TGCAGTGCTAGCGTCGAGACCCAGTACTTC	CSASVETQYF
once	TRBV6-1	TRBJ2-3	NA	TGTGCCAGCCGGAGGGAAAATAGGCCCACAGATACGCAGTATTTT	CASRRENRPTDTQYF
NA	TRBV5-1	TRBJ2-7	TRBD2	TGCGCCAGCAGCCAGATGACTAGCGGGAGCGGTAGCGAGCAGTACTTC	CASSQMTSGSGSEQYF
once	TRBV5-4	TRBJ1-6	TRBD1	TGTGCCAGCAGCTCGACCGGGACAGTGATGTCACCCCTCCACTTT	CASSSTGTVMSPLHF
NA	TRBV7-9	TRBJ1-1	TRBD1	TGTGCCAGCAAACAACCAGGGGGCCTGGACACTGAAGCTTTCTTT	CASKQPGGLDTEAFF
NA	TRBV11-2	TRBJ1-2	NA	TGTGCCAGCAGCTTAGATGGGAGGGGACCGGGTTATGGCTACACCTTC	CASSLDGRGPGYGYTF
NA	TRBV11-2	TRBJ2-7	TRBD2	TGTGCCAGCAGCTTAGCCGCTCTAGCGGGAGGAGACTACGAGCAGTACTTC	CASSLAALAGGDYEQYF
NA	TRBV7-2	TRBJ2-7	NA	TGTGCCAGCACCATACAGGGAAATAGCGACGAGCAGTACTTC	CASTIQGNSDEQYF
NA	TRBV7-9	TRBJ1-3	NA	TGTGCCAGCAGCTTCTCTGAGCCTGGAAACACCATATATTTT	CASSFSEPGNTIYF
NA	TRBV4-1	TRBJ1-3	NA	TGCGCCAGCAGCCCGCGTGGGCAGCAAGGAAACACCATATATTTT	CASSPRGQQGNTIYF
NA	TRBV6-5	TRBJ1-4	TRBD1	TGTGCCAGCAGTTATCAAACAGGGGGCGGGGGTGAAAAACTGTTTTTT	CASSYQTGGGGEKLFF
NA	TRBV7-9	TRBJ1-4	NA	TGTGCCAGCAGCTTCGTTATGGACAGTGAAAAACTGTTTTTT	CASSFVMDSEKLFF
few	TRBV6-5	TRBJ2-7	NA	TGTGCCAGCAGCCCTCTCCACGAGCAGTACTTC	CASSPLHEQYF
once	TRBV6-1	TRBJ2-7	TRBD1	TGTGCCAGCAGGAACAGGGGAGCAACCTACGAGCAGTACTTC	CASRNRGATYEQYF
NA	TRBV5-1	TRBJ2-6	NA	TGCGCCAGCAGCCACAGGGCTGGGGCCAACGTCCTGACTTTC	CASSHRAGANVLTF
NA	TRBV9	TRBJ2-3	NA	TGTGCCAGCAGCCCCCAAGATACGCAGTATTTT	CASSPQDTQYF
NA	TRBV25-1	TRBJ2-1	TRBD2	TGTGCCAGCAGTGAACGGGTAGCGGGGGCCGGTGAGCAGTTCTTC	CASSERVAGAGEQFF
once	TRBV6-5	TRBJ1-2	TRBD1	TGTGCCAGCAGCCGAGGACAGGAAACCTATGGCTACACCTTC	CASSRGQETYGYTF
NA	TRBV21-1	TRBJ1-3	NA	TGTGCCAGCAGCACCTGTCCGGGACAGAGCTCTGGAAACACCATATATTTT	CASSTCPGQSSGNTIYF
NA	TRBV2	TRBJ1-5	NA	TGTGCCAGCAGTGAAGCGCGGCAGCCCCAGCATTTT	CASSEARQPQHF
NA	TRBV6-4	TRBJ1-2	TRBD1	TGTGCCAGCAGTACAGGGGGCAACTATGGCTACACCTTC	CASSTGGNYGYTF
NA	TRBV2	TRBJ2-5	NA	TGTGCCAGCAGTAATTCGGCAGGGGTGACCCAGTACTTC	CASSNSAGVTQYF
NA	TRBV7-2	TRBJ1-4	NA	TGTGCCAGCAGCTTGGATTTCAGGGGAGCAACTAATGAAAAACTGTTTTTT	CASSLDFRGATNEKLFF
NA	TRBV25-1	TRBJ1-4	NA	TGTGCCAGCAGTGAAACACAGGGATTGGAAGAGAAACTGTTTTTT	CASSETQGLEEKLFF
NA	TRBV18	TRBJ1-5	TRBD1	TGTGCCAGCTCACCGCGAACAGGGGATCAGCCCCAGCATTTT	CASSPRTGDQPQHF
once	TRBV2	TRBJ2-5	TRBD1	TGTGCCAGCAGTAGGGGGCCCCAAGAGACCCAGTACTTC	CASSRGPQETQYF
NA	TRBV5-1	TRBJ2-7	TRBD2	TGCGCCAGCAGCCCTGGGGGGGCCTACGAGCAGTACTTC	CASSPGGAYEQYF
NA	TRBV28	TRBJ1-2	NA	TGTGCCAGCAACCGGGGAGGCGGGGGCGGGTCTAACTATGGCTACACCTTC	CASNRGGGGGSNYGYTF
NA	TRBV6-6	TRBJ1-6	TRBD1	TGTGCCAGCAGCCTGGGACAGGGAAGGAATTCACCCCTCCACTTT	CASSLGQGRNSPLHF
NA	TRBV2	TRBJ2-5	TRBD1	TGTGCCAGCACACGGACAGGGGGACAAGAGACCCAGTACTTC	CASTRTGGQETQYF
NA	TRBV6-6	TRBJ1-2	TRBD1	TGTGCCAGCAGTTACTCGACCGGACAGGACTATGGCTACACCTTC	CASSYSTGQDYGYTF
once	TRBV28	TRBJ2-3	TRBD2	TGTGCCAGCAGTTTAAGGGGACTAGCAGGCTCAGATACGCAGTATTTT	CASSLRGLAGSDTQYF
NA	TRBV4-2	TRBJ2-4	TRBD2	TGTGCCAGCAGCCAAGTTAGCGGGGGGGCCGGAGACAGTCAGTACTTC	CASSQVSGGAGDSQYF
NA	TRBV4-1	TRBJ2-5	TRBD2	TGCGCCAGCAGCCGACCCCCGGGTAGCGGGCAAGAGACCCAGTACTTC	CASSRPPGSGQETQYF
NA	TRBV28	TRBJ1-6	NA	TGTGCCAGCAGGTTGAGTGGGGGGGCCGGCTCACCCCTCCACTTT	CASRLSGGAGSPLHF
NA	TRBV7-2	TRBJ2-1	TRBD2	TGTGCCAGCAGCTTTCTGGGGGGGGGATACAATGAGCAGTTCTTC	CASSFLGGGYNEQFF